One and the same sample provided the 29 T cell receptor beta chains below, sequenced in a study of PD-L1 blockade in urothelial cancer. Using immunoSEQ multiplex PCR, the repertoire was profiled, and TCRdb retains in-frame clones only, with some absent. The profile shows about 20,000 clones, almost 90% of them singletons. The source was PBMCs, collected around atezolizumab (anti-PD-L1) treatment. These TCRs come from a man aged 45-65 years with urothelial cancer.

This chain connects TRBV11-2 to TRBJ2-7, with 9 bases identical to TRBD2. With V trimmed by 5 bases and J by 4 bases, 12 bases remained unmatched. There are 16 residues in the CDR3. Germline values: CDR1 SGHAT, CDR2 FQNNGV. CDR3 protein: CASSPYRGGGQYEQYF. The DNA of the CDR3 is TGTGCCAGCAGCCCCTACCGCGGGGGGGGACAGTACGAGCAGTACTTC.

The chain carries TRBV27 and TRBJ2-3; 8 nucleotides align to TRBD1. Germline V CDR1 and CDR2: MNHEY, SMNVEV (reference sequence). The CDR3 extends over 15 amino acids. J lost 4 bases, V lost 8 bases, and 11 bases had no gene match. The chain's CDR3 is CASQQGQGYSDTQYF. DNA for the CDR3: TGTGCCAGCCAACAAGGACAGGGCTACTCAGATACGCAGTATTTT.

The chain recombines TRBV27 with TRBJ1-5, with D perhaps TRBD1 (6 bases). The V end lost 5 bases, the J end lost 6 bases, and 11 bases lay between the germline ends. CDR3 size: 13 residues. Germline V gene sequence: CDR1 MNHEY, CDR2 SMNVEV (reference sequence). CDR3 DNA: TGTGCCAGCAGTGTTACAGGGCCTCAGCCCCAGCATTTT. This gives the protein CASSVTGPQPQHF.

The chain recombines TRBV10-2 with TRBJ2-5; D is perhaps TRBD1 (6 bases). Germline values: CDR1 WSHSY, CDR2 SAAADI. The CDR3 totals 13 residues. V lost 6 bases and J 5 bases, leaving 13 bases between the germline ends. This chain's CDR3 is CASSYREIETQYF. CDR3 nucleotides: TGCGCCAGCAGCTACAGGGAAATTGAGACCCAGTACTTC.

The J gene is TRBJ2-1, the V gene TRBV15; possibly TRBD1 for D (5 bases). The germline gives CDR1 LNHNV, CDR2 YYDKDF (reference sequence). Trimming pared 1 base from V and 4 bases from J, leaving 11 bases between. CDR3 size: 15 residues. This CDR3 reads CATSRAPTAYNEQFF. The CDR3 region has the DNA TGTGCCACCAGCAGAGCCCCGACAGCGTACAATGAGCAGTTCTTC.

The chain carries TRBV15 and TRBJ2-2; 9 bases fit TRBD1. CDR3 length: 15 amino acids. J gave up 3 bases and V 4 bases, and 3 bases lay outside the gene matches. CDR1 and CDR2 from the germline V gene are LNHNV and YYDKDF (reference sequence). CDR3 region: CATSTGTGYTGELFF. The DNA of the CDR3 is TGTGCCACCAGCACCGGGACAGGGTACACCGGGGAGCTGTTTTTT.

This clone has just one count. The CDR3 loop reads CASSQGSGGNTEAFF. The CDR3 DNA reads TGTGCCAGCTCACAAGGATCAGGGGGGAACACTGAAGCTTTCTTT. The chain combines TRBV18 with TRBJ1-1; 7 nucleotides match TRBD1. CDR3 length: 15 residues. Germline V gene lookup returns CDR1 KGHSH and CDR2 LQKENI. The V segment lost 4 bases and the J segment 1 base; nucleotides outside the gene matches: 6.

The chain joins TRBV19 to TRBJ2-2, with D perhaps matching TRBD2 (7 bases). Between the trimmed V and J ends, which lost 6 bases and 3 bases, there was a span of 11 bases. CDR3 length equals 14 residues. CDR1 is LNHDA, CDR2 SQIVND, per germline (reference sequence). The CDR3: CASSYGGHTGELFF. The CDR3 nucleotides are TGTGCCAGTAGCTACGGGGGGCACACCGGGGAGCTGTTTTTT.

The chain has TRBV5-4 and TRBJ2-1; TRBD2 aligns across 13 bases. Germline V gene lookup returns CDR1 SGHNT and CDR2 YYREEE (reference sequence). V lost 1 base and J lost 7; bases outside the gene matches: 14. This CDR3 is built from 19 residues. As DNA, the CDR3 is TGTGCCAGCAGCTTGTGGGCTTTTACTAGCGGGAGGGTTATGAATGAGCAGTTCTTC. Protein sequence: CASSLWAFTSGRVMNEQFF.

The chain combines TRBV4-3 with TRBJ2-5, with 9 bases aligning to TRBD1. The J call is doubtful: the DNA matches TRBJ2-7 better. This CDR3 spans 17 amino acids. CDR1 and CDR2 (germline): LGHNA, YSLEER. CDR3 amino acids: CASSQTPGGTGSYEQYF. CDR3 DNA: TGCGCCAGCAGCCAAACCCCCGGAGGGACAGGGAGCTACGAGCAGTACTTC.

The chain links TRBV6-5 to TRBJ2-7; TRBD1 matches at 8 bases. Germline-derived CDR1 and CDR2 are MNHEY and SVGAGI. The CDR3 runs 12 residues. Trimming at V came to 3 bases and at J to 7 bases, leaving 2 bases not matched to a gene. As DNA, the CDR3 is TGTGCCAGCAGTTATACAGGGGGAGAGCAGTACTTC. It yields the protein CASSYTGGEQYF.

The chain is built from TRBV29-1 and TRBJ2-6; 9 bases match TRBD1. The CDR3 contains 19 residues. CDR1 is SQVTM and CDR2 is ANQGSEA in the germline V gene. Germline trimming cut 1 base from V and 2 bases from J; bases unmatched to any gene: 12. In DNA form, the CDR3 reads TGCAGCGTTGAAGGCGACGGGACAGGGCTTCTGGCTGGGGCCAACGTCCTGACTTTC. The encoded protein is CSVEGDGTGLLAGANVLTF.

CDR3 in amino acids: CASSVGAGGTDTQYF. CDR3 in DNA: TGTGCCAGCAGCGTAGGAGCGGGTGGGACAGATACGCAGTATTTT. The chain recombines TRBV9 with TRBJ2-3; TRBD2 is a possible D gene (6 bases). CDR1 and CDR2 (germline): SGDLS, YYNGEE. The germline V and J ends were trimmed by 0 bases and 3 bases, with 11 bases remaining between them. CDR3 size: 15 residues.

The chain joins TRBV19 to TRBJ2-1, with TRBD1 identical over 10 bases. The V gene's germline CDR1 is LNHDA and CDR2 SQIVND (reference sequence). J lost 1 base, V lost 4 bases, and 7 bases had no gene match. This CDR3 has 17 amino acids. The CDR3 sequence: CASSKTGGSTSYNEQFF. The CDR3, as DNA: TGTGCCAGTAGTAAGACAGGGGGCTCTACGTCCTACAATGAGCAGTTCTTC.

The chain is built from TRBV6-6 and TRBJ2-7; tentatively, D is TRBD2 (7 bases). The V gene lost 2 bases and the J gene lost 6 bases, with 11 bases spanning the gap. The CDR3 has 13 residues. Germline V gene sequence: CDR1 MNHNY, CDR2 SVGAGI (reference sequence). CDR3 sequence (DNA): TGTGCCAGCAGTTACGGGGGGGCTGGCGAGCAGTACTTC. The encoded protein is CASSYGGAGEQYF.

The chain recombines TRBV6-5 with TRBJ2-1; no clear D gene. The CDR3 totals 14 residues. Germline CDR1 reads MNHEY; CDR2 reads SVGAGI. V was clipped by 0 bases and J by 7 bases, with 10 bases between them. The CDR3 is CASSYSALGNEQFF. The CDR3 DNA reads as TGTGCCAGCAGTTACTCGGCCCTCGGGAATGAGCAGTTCTTC.

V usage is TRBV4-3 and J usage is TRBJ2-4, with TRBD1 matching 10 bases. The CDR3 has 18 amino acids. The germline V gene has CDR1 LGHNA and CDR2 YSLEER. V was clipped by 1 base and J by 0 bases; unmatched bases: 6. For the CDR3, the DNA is TGCGCCAGCAGCCAAGGACAGGGGGCGGGCGGAGCCAAAAACATTCAGTACTTC. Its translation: CASSQGQGAGGAKNIQYF.

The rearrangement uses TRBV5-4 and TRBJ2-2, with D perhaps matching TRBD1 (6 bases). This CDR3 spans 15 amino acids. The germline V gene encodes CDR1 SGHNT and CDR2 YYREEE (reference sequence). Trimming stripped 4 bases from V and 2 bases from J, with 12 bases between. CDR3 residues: CASSPDRPNTGELFF. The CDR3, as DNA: TGTGCCAGCAGCCCCGACAGGCCCAACACCGGGGAGCTGTTTTTT.

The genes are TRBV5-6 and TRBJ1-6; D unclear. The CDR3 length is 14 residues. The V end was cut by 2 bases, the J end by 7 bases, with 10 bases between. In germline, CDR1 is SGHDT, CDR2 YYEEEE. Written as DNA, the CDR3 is TGTGCCAGCAGCTTCAGAGGTAACAATTCACCCCTCCACTTT. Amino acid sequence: CASSFRGNNSPLHF.

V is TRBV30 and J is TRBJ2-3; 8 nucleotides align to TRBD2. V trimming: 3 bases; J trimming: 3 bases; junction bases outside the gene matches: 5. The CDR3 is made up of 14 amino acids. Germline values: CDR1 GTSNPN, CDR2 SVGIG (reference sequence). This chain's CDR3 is CAWRGTRRTDTQYF. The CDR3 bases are TGTGCCTGGAGGGGGACTAGGAGGACAGATACGCAGTATTTT.

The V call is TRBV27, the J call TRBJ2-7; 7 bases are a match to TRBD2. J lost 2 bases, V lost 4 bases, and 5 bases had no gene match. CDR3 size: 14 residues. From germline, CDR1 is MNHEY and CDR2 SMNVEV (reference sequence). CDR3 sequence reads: CASSSVAGAYEQYF. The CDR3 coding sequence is TGTGCCAGCAGTTCCGTAGCGGGCGCCTACGAGCAGTACTTC.

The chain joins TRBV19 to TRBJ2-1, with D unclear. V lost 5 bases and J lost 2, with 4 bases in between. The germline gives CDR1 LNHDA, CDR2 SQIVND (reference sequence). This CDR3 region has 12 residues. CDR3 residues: CASSPAYNEQFF. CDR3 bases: TGTGCCAGTAGTCCGGCCTACAATGAGCAGTTCTTC.

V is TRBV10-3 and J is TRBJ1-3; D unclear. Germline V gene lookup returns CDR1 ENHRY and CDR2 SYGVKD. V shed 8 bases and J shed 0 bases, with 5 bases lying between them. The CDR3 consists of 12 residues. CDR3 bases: TGTGCCATCCTAAGCTCTGGAAACACCATATATTTT. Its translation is CAILSSGNTIYF.

The CDR3 sequence: CASSYLTGDDEQYF. The CDR3 DNA sequence: TGTGCCAGCAGTTACCTGACAGGGGACGACGAGCAGTACTTC. The chain couples TRBV6-5 to TRBJ2-7, with 8 bases aligning to TRBD1. V shed 2 bases and J 5 bases; nucleotides not matched to a gene: 5. Germline loops: CDR1 MNHEY, CDR2 SVGAGI. The CDR3 has 14 amino acids.

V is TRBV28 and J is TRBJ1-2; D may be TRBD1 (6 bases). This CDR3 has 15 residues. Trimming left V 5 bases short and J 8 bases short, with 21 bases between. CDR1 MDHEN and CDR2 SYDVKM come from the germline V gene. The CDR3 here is CASSVVGTRGEGYTF. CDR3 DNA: TGTGCCAGCAGTGTAGTAGGGACCAGGGGTGAGGGCTACACCTTC.

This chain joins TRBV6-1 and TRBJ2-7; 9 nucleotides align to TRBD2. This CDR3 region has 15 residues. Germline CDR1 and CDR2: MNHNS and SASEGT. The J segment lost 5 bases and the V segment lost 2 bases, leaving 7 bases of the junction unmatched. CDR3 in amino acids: CASSEFGTSIDEQYF. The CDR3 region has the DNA TGTGCCAGCAGTGAATTCGGGACTAGCATCGACGAGCAGTACTTC.

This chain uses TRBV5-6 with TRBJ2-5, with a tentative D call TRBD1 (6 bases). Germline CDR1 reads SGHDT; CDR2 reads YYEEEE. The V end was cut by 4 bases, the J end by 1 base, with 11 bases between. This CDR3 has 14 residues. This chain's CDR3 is CASSLRQVQETQYF. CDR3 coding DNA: TGTGCCAGCAGCCTACGACAGGTCCAAGAGACCCAGTACTTC.

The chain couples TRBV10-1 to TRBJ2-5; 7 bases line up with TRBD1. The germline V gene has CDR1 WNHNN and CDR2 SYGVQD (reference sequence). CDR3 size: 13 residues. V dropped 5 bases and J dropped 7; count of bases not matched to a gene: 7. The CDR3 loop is CASSQNRGGTQYF. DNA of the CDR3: TGCGCCAGCAGTCAAAACAGGGGCGGGACCCAGTACTTC.

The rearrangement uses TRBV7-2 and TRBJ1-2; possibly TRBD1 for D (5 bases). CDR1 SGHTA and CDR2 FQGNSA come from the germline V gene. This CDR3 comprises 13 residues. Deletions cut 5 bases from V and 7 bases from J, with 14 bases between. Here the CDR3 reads CASSPRRGSGYTF. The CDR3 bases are TGTGCCAGCAGCCCCCGGCGGGGCTCTGGCTACACCTTC.